This paragraph reports one T cell receptor beta chain. What antigen it recognizes has not been identified. No much larger clone is present one base from it, and per-base qualities are unavailable. This sample was included in a study of T-cell reconstitution after alpha-beta-depleted transplantation in children (dated by TCRdb to the mid-2010s). Notes on the research overall: T-cell immune reconstitution after TCRalphabeta/CD19-depleted allogeneic hematopoietic cell transplantation in children was quantitatively tracked in the study by means of TCR repertoire profiling.

The germline V gene provides CDR1 SGHTA and CDR2 FQGNSA. Spanning cysteine to phenylalanine, the CDR3 consists of 17 amino acids. The only DNA kept is the CDR3, 51 bases in frame from the first base. Trimming removed 4 bases from V and 4 bases from J; the gene matches leave 12 bases unexplained. Receptor amplification or capture employed PCR. The sequencer listed for this sample is Illumina HiSeq 2500. To normalize quantification of the TCRbeta repertoire, the TCR libraries were built with molecular barcoding that relied on unique molecular identifiers. TCRdb passed the public sequencing reads through fastp at Q25 and MiXCR, retaining productive beta sequences. Every distinct CDR3 protein forms one entry, paired with its most common genes and DNA. This sample gives about 420,000 distinct CDR3 sequences in total; approximately 11% of them show up just once. In total, the top ten clones hold roughly 5.1% of the sample.

Sequences were derived from PBMCs from the stem cell graft donor, sampled from the stem cell graft. The origin of this receptor is a human donor who donated a stem cell graft to a child with acute myeloid leukemia. This sequence uses TRBV7-2 and TRBJ2-3; TRBD2 aligns with 9 central bases. The nucleotides are TGTGCCAGCAGCTCACGGGGATTGGGCGGGAGGGCAGATACGCAGTATTTT. This gives the protein CASSSRGLGGRADTQYF. Outside the CDR3, residues come from the reference TRBV7-2 and TRBJ2-3 proteins, so the full variable domain is: GAGVSQSPSNKVTEKGKDVELRCDPISGHTALYWYRQSLGQGLEFLIYFQGNSAPDKSGLPSDRFSAERTGGSVSTLTIQRTQQEDSAVYLCASSSRGLGGRADTQYFGPGTRLTVL.